Following are 9 T cell receptor beta chains from one sample sequenced in a study of T-cell reconstitution after alpha-beta-depleted transplantation in children. Researchers prepared the TCRbeta library using unique molecular identifiers, the study reports. TCRdb re-derived calls from the PCR reads in MiXCR, one entry per CDR3 protein. The sample contains roughly 45,000 distinct CDR3 sequences, around 9% of which appear only once. Sequenced here: PBMCs, mostly from graft donor cells, sampled 60 days after TCRalphabeta/CD19-depleted stem cell transplant. Receptor source: a male patient between 2 and 10 years old who had a stem cell transplant for chronic granulomatous disease, so the T cells may come from the graft donor.

This clonotype showed up many times. This chain links TRBV6-2 or TRBV6-3 with TRBJ2-2, with D unclear. Trimming removed 6 bases at V and 2 bases at J, with 10 bases between. The germline CDR1 and CDR2 sequences are MNHEY and SVGEGT. This CDR3 has 14 amino acids. CDR3 residues: CASSPRFNTGELFF. For the CDR3, the DNA is TGTGCCAGCAGCCCAAGGTTCAACACCGGGGAGCTGTTTTTT.

The chain is built from TRBV20-1 and TRBJ2-5; D ambiguous. CDR3 length: 14 residues. Germline loops: CDR1 DFQATT, CDR2 SNEGSKA (reference sequence). V lost 1 base and J lost 5, with 14 bases in between. The CDR3 DNA is TGCAGTGCTAGAGTTGCGAACCACGTGGAGACCCAGTACTTC. As protein: CSARVANHVETQYF.

This clonotype was observed many times. J is TRBJ1-6 and V is TRBV13, with TRBD1 matching 9 bases. The CDR3 consists of 15 residues. J gave up 11 bases and V 5 bases, and 10 bases lay outside the gene matches. From germline, CDR1 is PRHDT and CDR2 FYEKMQ (reference sequence). CDR3 sequence reads: CASSPTGTGSPPLHF. The CDR3 DNA reads as TGTGCCAGCAGCCCCACCGGGACAGGGTCGCCACCCCTCCACTTT. Full variable domain (remainder filled in from reference TRBV13 and TRBJ1-6): AAGVIQSPRHLIKEKRETATLKCYPIPRHDTVYWYQQGPGQDPQFLISFYEKMQSDKGSIPDRFSAQQFSDYHSELNMSSLELGDSALYFCASSPTGTGSPPLHFGNGTRLTVT.

This clonotype occurred many times. The chain has TRBV10-3 and TRBJ2-5; either TRBD1 or TRBD2 may supply D (5 bases each). With 3 bases removed from V and 3 bases from J, the gap between germline ends came to 17 bases. The length of the CDR3 is 16 residues. Germline CDR1 is ENHRY and CDR2 is SYGVKD. The CDR3 spells CAISDPPGPLKETQYF. In nucleotides, the CDR3 is TGTGCCATCAGTGATCCTCCGGGACCGCTAAAAGAGACCCAGTACTTC.

In this sample, this clonotype turned up a few times. In nucleotides, the CDR3 is TGCAGCGTTGGAGAACTTGAAGCTTTCTTT. This codes for CSVGELEAFF. This chain uses TRBV29-1 with TRBJ1-1; no firm D call. Trimming removed 4 bases from V and 7 bases from J, with 7 bases in between. The CDR3 contains 10 residues. CDR1 and CDR2 from the germline V gene are SQVTM and ANQGSEA.

This clonotype has a count of ten or more. The chain has TRBV4-1 and TRBJ2-3; 10 positions match TRBD2. V trimming: 4 bases; J trimming: 6 bases; junction bases outside the gene matches: 7. Germline V gives CDR1 MGHRA, CDR2 YSYEKL. This CDR3 is built from 15 residues. The CDR3 coding sequence is TGCGCCAGCAGCCGTGGACTAGCGGAACCCGATACGCAGTATTTT. This gives the protein CASSRGLAEPDTQYF.

The rearrangement links TRBV19 to TRBJ1-1, with no clear D. The germline V gene encodes CDR1 LNHDA and CDR2 SQIVND (reference sequence). The CDR3 runs 14 residues. Trimming stripped 3 bases from V and 0 bases from J, with 8 bases between. The CDR3 nucleotides read TGTGCCAGTAGTATCGGCGGAATGAACACTGAAGCTTTCTTT. Translating it yields CASSIGGMNTEAFF.

The chain uses TRBV30 and TRBJ1-4; no clear D gene. Germline CDR1 and CDR2: GTSNPN and SVGIG (reference sequence). Trimming took 0 bases from V and 7 from J, leaving 15 bases between them. The CDR3 totals 15 residues. As DNA, the CDR3 is TGTGCCTGGAGTGTACTCCGGAGTAGTGGTGAAAAACTGTTTTTT. This gives the protein CAWSVLRSSGEKLFF.

This sequence joins TRBV2 and TRBJ2-5; D is possibly TRBD2 (7 bases). V was cut by 3 bases and J by 5 bases, with 13 bases left in between. From germline, CDR1 is SNHLY and CDR2 FYNNEI. The CDR3 length is 14 residues. Here the CDR3 DNA reads TGTGCCAGCAGTGAGCCGGGGGGCCTGGAGACCCAGTACTTC. It encodes CASSEPGGLETQYF.